This passage covers 30 T cell receptor beta chains from one sample sequenced in a study of beta chain features in type 1 diabetes. Broader study findings: Across all four CD4+ subsets, people with type 1 diabetes showed modestly shorter TCRB CDR3s.

Since all of the isolated RNA was reverse transcribed, expressed TCRB transcripts were what got sequenced. Here immunoSEQ multiplex PCR was the method, and the copy in TCRdb shows in-frame clones only, minus some. The table records tens of thousands of clones, around 70% of them present only once. Their specific antigens are unknown. Source material: Tregs from blood. These TCRs come from a woman younger than 30 with type 1 diabetes.

This clone was recorded only once. V and J are TRBV7-2 and TRBJ1-1; 9 bases map to TRBD1. The CDR3 is made up of 16 amino acids. Germline CDR1 and CDR2: SGHTA and FQGNSA. The ends lost 5 bases at V and 6 bases at J; junction bases unmatched: 13. CDR3 amino acids: CASSPTAGTGRAEAFF. The CDR3 nucleotides read TGTGCCAGCAGCCCGACGGCGGGGACAGGGAGGGCTGAAGCTTTCTTT. The full variable domain, with the rest looked up from reference TRBV7-2 and TRBJ1-1, is GAGVSQSPSNKVTEKGKDVELRCDPISGHTALYWYRQSLGQGLEFLIYFQGNSAPDKSGLPSDRFSAERTGGSVSTLTIQRTQQEDSAVYLCASSPTAGTGRAEAFFGQGTRLTVV.

The chain's CDR3 is CASSPNSGREQYF. The CDR3 DNA reads TGTGCCAGCAGCCCGAATAGCGGGAGGGAGCAGTACTTC. The gene calls are TRBV7-9 and TRBJ2-7; TRBD2 matches 10 bases. The J segment lost 7 bases and the V segment lost 5 bases, leaving 5 bases of the junction unmatched. CDR1 and CDR2 (germline): SEHNR, FQNEAQ (reference sequence). The CDR3 runs 13 residues.

V gene TRBV19 combines with J gene TRBJ2-5, with TRBD2 as a possible D gene (6 bases). The CDR3 is made up of 14 amino acids. Germline V gene data show CDR1 as LNHDA and CDR2 as SQIVND (reference sequence). Between the trimmed V and J ends, which lost 4 bases and 4 bases, there was a span of 13 bases. CDR3 DNA sequence: TGTGCCAGTAGTAAGTGGGACGGGGGAGAGACCCAGTACTTC. Translated: CASSKWDGGETQYF.

The gene calls are TRBV14 and TRBJ1-2, with D possibly being TRBD1 (6 bases). Germline V gene lookup returns CDR1 SGHDN and CDR2 FVKESK. This CDR3 region has 15 residues. V was pared by 4 bases and J by 4 bases, with 16 bases between. The chain's CDR3 is CASSPLLTGTYGYTF. The CDR3 DNA follows: TGTGCCAGCAGCCCACTGCTAACAGGGACCTATGGCTACACCTTC.

This clone was detected a few times. This chain connects TRBV7-2 to TRBJ1-1; D is possibly TRBD1 (6 bases). V lost 5 bases and J lost 5, with 12 bases in between. The CDR3 has 13 amino acids. Germline V gene data show CDR1 as SGHTA and CDR2 as FQGNSA. CDR3 sequence: CASSRTQGTEAFF. In nucleotides, the CDR3 is TGTGCCAGCAGCCGAACCCAGGGGACTGAAGCTTTCTTT.

The chain uses TRBV6-5 and TRBJ1-6, with D perhaps matching TRBD1 (5 bases). Germline CDR1 MNHEY, CDR2 SVGAGI. The CDR3 consists of 13 residues. The V end lost 6 bases, the J end lost 6 bases, and 9 bases lay between the germline ends. CDR3 DNA sequence: TGTGCCAGCAGGACAGTAATTAATTCACCCCTCCACTTT. Translating gives CASRTVINSPLHF.

V usage is TRBV14 and J usage is TRBJ1-2; no definite D call. Per germline, CDR1 SGHDN and CDR2 FVKESK. Trimming stripped 0 bases from V and 7 bases from J, with 12 bases between. This CDR3 contains 14 residues. CDR3 DNA sequence: TGTGCCAGCAGCCAAGATCTCAAGTACTTTGGCTACACCTTC. Amino acid sequence: CASSQDLKYFGYTF.

The rearrangement links TRBV5-6 to TRBJ1-2; 11 positions match TRBD1. The length of the CDR3 is 13 residues. Germline CDR1 and CDR2: SGHDT and YYEEEE. V trimming: 5 bases; J trimming: 7 bases; junction bases outside the gene matches: 4. Written as DNA, the CDR3 is TGTGCCAGCAGTTGGGGACAGGGGGTTGGCTACACCTTC. Protein: CASSWGQGVGYTF.

This clone showed up just a few times. J is TRBJ1-1 and V is TRBV7-9, with a possible D match to TRBD1 (6 bases). V was pared by 3 bases and J by 2 bases, with 13 bases between. CDR1 and CDR2 from the germline V gene are SEHNR and FQNEAQ (reference sequence). The CDR3 has 15 amino acids. The CDR3 loop is CASSFNRAGNTEAFF. The DNA for the CDR3 is TGTGCCAGCAGCTTTAACAGGGCTGGAAACACTGAAGCTTTCTTT.

The chain is built from TRBV4-3 and TRBJ2-7; 7 bases are shared with TRBD2. The V gene end was trimmed by 1 base and the J gene end by 8 bases; junction bases not matched to a gene: 20. CDR3 length: 18 residues. The germline V gene has CDR1 LGHNA and CDR2 YSLEER. The DNA for the CDR3 is TGCGCCAGCAGCCAAGCCATTACCGGGACTACTTATTCTACGAAGCAGTACTTC. It specifies CASSQAITGTTYSTKQYF.

This clone turned up a few times. The rearrangement links TRBV18 to TRBJ2-7, with D possibly being TRBD2 (5 bases). Per germline, CDR1 KGHSH and CDR2 LQKENI. This CDR3 is built from 13 residues. V dropped 2 bases and J dropped 6 bases, with 11 bases sitting between them. The CDR3 DNA sequence: TGTGCCAGCTCACCAACTCCGGGAACCGAGCAGTACTTC. Translation: CASSPTPGTEQYF. Combining the CDR3 with reference TRBV18 and TRBJ2-7 gives the whole variable domain NAGVMQNPRHLVRRRGQEARLRCSPMKGHSHVYWYRQLPEEGLKFMVYLQKENIIDESGMPKERFSAEFPKEGPSILRIQQVVRGDSAAYFCASSPTPGTEQYFGPGTRLTVT.

V gene TRBV7-9 combines with J gene TRBJ2-5; tentative D call: TRBD2 (7 bases). V was cut by 5 bases and J by 7 bases, with 17 bases left in between. The CDR3 covers 14 residues. Germline CDR1 reads SEHNR; CDR2 reads FQNEAQ (reference sequence). The CDR3 DNA sequence: TGTGCCAGCAGCCCTTGGGGGGGCGCGGGGACCCAGTACTTC. It yields the protein CASSPWGGAGTQYF.

The table lists this clone with a few counts. The chain couples TRBV15 to TRBJ1-5; 8 nucleotides line up with TRBD1. Trimming cost V 5 bases and J 6 bases; bases outside gene matches: 9. Germline V lookup: CDR1 LNHNV, CDR2 YYDKDF (reference sequence). This CDR3 spans 15 amino acids. The CDR3 reads CATSGGQGWVQPQHF. CDR3 bases: TGTGCCACCAGCGGCGGACAGGGCTGGGTTCAGCCCCAGCATTTT.

V is TRBV4-1 and J is TRBJ2-6; 12 positions match TRBD2. The germline V gene has CDR1 MGHRA and CDR2 YSYEKL. The CDR3 totals 18 residues. Losses at the gene ends were 4 bases for V and 0 bases for J; bases not matched to a gene: 4. The CDR3, as DNA: TGCGCCAGCAGCCGAGGACTAGCGGGGATCTCTGGGGCCAACGTCCTGACTTTC. It encodes CASSRGLAGISGANVLTF.

The chain couples TRBV5-1 to TRBJ2-5; tentatively, D is TRBD2 (5 bases). Germline V gives CDR1 SGHRS, CDR2 YFSETQ. CDR3 length: 13 amino acids. V was trimmed by 5 bases and J by 4 bases, leaving 12 bases between them. CDR3 DNA: TGCGCCAGCAGAATTGGAGGAGGAGAGACCCAGTACTTC. This gives the protein CASRIGGGETQYF.

V gene TRBV4-3 combines with J gene TRBJ2-3; a possible D gene is TRBD2 (6 bases). CDR1 is LGHNA and CDR2 is YSLEER in the germline V gene. CDR3 length: 16 amino acids. The germline V and J ends were trimmed by 0 bases and 3 bases, with 13 bases remaining between them. CDR3 region: CASSQDRLGRTDTQYF. The CDR3 DNA follows: TGCGCCAGCAGCCAAGACAGACTAGGAAGGACAGATACGCAGTATTTT.

The genes are TRBV5-4 and TRBJ1-5, with TRBD1 identical over 9 bases. V was pared by 0 bases and J by 2 bases, with 0 bases of the junction left unmatched. The germline CDR1 and CDR2 sequences are SGHNT and YYREEE (reference sequence). This CDR3 is 15 amino acids long. DNA of the CDR3: TGTGCCAGCAGCTTGGGGACAGGGGGCAATCAGCCCCAGCATTTT. Translated, it gives CASSLGTGGNQPQHF.

The chain has TRBV6-1 and TRBJ2-1; 7 bases map to TRBD2. This CDR3 spans 15 amino acids. V was pared by 6 bases and J by 7 bases, with 12 bases of the junction left unmatched. From germline, CDR1 is MNHNS and CDR2 SASEGT. This CDR3 is CASSAGGRSWNEQFF. The CDR3 DNA reads TGTGCCAGCAGCGCCGGGGGGAGATCTTGGAATGAGCAGTTCTTC.

This clone was counted only a few times. The V gene is TRBV5-1, the J gene TRBJ2-2, with 8 bases identical to TRBD2. CDR3 size: 15 residues. Germline CDR1 is SGHRS and CDR2 is YFSETQ. V was clipped by 0 bases and J by 3 bases; unmatched bases: 1. DNA for the CDR3: TGCGCCAGCAGCTTGGCGGGAGGGGACACCGGGGAGCTGTTTTTT. It specifies CASSLAGGDTGELFF.

This clone occurred once. The chain couples TRBV7-2 to TRBJ2-5, with D perhaps matching TRBD2 (5 bases). The germline V and J ends were trimmed by 2 bases and 4 bases, with 11 bases remaining between them. This CDR3 spans 14 amino acids. Germline CDR1 SGHTA, CDR2 FQGNSA. CDR3: CASSLHQRLETQYF. The CDR3 region has the DNA TGTGCCAGCAGCTTACACCAGCGGCTAGAGACCCAGTACTTC.

The chain has TRBV4-2 and TRBJ1-1; tentative D call: TRBD1 (5 bases). V was shortened by 2 bases and J by 1 base, with 11 bases between the two germline ends. The CDR3 has 15 amino acids. The germline V gene has CDR1 LGHNA and CDR2 YNFKEQ. The DNA for the CDR3 is TGTGCCAGCAGCCAACTAGACAGACAGAACACTGAAGCTTTCTTT. This translates into CASSQLDRQNTEAFF.

In its sample, this clone was seen a few times. The chain has TRBV7-3 and TRBJ2-2; TRBD2 matches 8 bases. Germline values: CDR1 SGHTA, CDR2 FQGTGA. The V segment lost 5 bases and the J segment 2 bases; nucleotides outside the gene matches: 7. There are 16 residues in the CDR3. Here the CDR3 reads CASSLQGTRNTGELFF. In nucleotides, the CDR3 is TGTGCCAGCAGCCTTCAGGGGACTAGAAACACCGGGGAGCTGTTTTTT. Supplemented by reference TRBV7-3 and TRBJ2-2, the full variable domain reads GAGVSQTPSNKVTEKGKYVELRCDPISGHTALYWYRQSLGQGPEFLIYFQGTGAADDSGLPNDRFFAVRPEGSVSTLKIQRTERGDSAVYLCASSLQGTRNTGELFFGEGSRLTVL.

The chain uses TRBV21-1 and TRBJ1-2; the tabulated D call, TRBD1, remains unverified against the DNA. TRBV21-1 is given as a pseudogene. The CDR3 totals 14 residues. The CDR3 sequence: CASSKVRAGGSYTF. DNA for the CDR3: TGTGCCAGCAGCAAAGTAAGGGCAGGGGGCAGCTACACCTTC.

The chain joins TRBV28 to TRBJ1-2, with D possibly TRBD1 on 6 matching bases. The CDR3 contains 12 residues. CDR1 is MDHEN, CDR2 SYDVKM, per germline. V lost 5 bases and J 8 bases, leaving 12 bases between the germline ends. This CDR3 is CASSAPGEGYTF. CDR3 in DNA: TGTGCCAGCAGTGCCCCAGGGGAAGGCTACACCTTC.

This chain connects TRBV6-1 to TRBJ2-7; 8 nucleotides match TRBD1. The V gene end was trimmed by 6 bases and the J gene end by 2 bases; junction bases not matched to a gene: 3. Per germline, CDR1 MNHNS and CDR2 SASEGT. The CDR3 is 13 amino acids. CDR3 in amino acids: CASRRRGPYEQYF. CDR3 in DNA: TGTGCCAGCAGGCGCAGGGGGCCCTACGAGCAGTACTTC.

V and J are TRBV29-1 and TRBJ1-1; D remains ambiguous. This CDR3 comprises 12 residues. Trimming pared 7 bases from V and 3 bases from J, leaving 12 bases between. Germline V gene sequence: CDR1 SQVTM, CDR2 ANQGSEA. The CDR3, as DNA: TGCAGCGCTACGTCGGGTTACACTGAAGCTTTCTTT. Its translation: CSATSGYTEAFF. Supplemented by reference TRBV29-1 and TRBJ1-1, the full variable domain reads SAVISQKPSRDICQRGTSLTIQCQVDSQVTMMFWYRQQPGQSLTLIATANQGSEATYESGFVIDKFPISRPNLTFSTLTVSNMSPEDSSIYLCSATSGYTEAFFGQGTRLTVV.

The CDR3 reads CASSQPGLALNEQYF. The CDR3 nucleotides read TGTGCCAGCAGCCAACCGGGACTAGCGCTCAACGAGCAGTACTTC. The rearrangement uses TRBV28 and TRBJ2-7; 10 bases fit TRBD2. V was pared by 6 bases and J by 5 bases, with 10 bases of the junction left unmatched. Germline values: CDR1 MDHEN, CDR2 SYDVKM. The CDR3 loop spans 15 amino acids.

There are a few counts of this clone. This chain uses TRBV9 with TRBJ2-1; 9 nucleotides align to TRBD2. This CDR3 is built from 15 residues. The V gene end was trimmed by 0 bases and the J gene end by 4 bases; junction bases not matched to a gene: 2. The V gene's germline CDR1 is SGDLS and CDR2 YYNGEE. The DNA for the CDR3 is TGTGCCAGCAGCGTAGGACTAGCGGAATACAATGAGCAGTTCTTC. Amino acid sequence: CASSVGLAEYNEQFF.

A single count supports this clone. The genes are TRBV10-3 and TRBJ2-7; no reliable D call. This CDR3 comprises 14 residues. The V and J ends lost 1 base and 4 bases respectively, with 11 bases between them. CDR1 is ENHRY, CDR2 SYGVKD, per germline. CDR3 nucleotides: TGTGCCATCAGTGAGTTAACCTCAGGTTACGAGCAGTACTTC. As protein: CAISELTSGYEQYF.

This clone showed up just once. The V and J genes are TRBV5-5 and TRBJ2-2; possibly TRBD1 for D (5 bases). CDR1 and CDR2 (germline): SGHKS, YYEKEE (reference sequence). With 4 bases removed from V and 6 bases from J, the gap between germline ends came to 16 bases. This CDR3 has 15 residues. The CDR3 DNA follows: TGTGCCAGCAGCACACGCTGGACAAAGGCCGGGGAGCTGTTTTTT. It translates to CASSTRWTKAGELFF.